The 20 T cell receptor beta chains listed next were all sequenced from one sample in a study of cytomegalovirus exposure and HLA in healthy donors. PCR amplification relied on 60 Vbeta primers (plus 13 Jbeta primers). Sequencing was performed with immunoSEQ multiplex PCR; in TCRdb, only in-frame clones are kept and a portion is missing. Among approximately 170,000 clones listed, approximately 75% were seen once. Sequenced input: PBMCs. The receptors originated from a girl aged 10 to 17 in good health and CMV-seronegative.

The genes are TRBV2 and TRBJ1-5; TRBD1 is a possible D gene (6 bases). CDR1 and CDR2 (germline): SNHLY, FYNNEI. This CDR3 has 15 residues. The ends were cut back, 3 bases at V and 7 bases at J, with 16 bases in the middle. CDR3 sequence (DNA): TGTGCCAGCAGTGATCGCGGGGGCAGCGGCCAGCCCCAGCATTTT. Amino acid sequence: CASSDRGGSGQPQHF.

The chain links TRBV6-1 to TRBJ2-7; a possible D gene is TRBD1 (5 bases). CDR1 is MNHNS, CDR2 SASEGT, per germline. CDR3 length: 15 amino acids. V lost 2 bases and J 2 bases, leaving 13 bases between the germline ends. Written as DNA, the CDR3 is TGTGCCAGCAGTGAAATATTAGGGGTACCCTACGAGCAGTACTTC. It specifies CASSEILGVPYEQYF.

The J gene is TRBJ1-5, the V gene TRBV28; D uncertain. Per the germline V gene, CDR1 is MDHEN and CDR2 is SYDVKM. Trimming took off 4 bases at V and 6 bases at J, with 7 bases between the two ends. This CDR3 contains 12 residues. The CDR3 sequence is CASSSNFQPQHF. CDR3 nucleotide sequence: TGTGCCAGCAGTTCTAATTTTCAGCCCCAGCATTTT.

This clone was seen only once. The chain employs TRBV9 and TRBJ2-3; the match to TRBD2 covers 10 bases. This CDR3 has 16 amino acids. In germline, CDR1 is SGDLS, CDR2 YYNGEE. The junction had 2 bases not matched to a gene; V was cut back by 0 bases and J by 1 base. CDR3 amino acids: CASSVGGTSGTDTQYF. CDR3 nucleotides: TGTGCCAGCAGCGTAGGGGGGACTAGCGGCACAGATACGCAGTATTTT.

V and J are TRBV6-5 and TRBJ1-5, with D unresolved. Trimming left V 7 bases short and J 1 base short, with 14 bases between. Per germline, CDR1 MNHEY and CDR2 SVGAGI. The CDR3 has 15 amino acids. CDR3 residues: CASTNKWQSNQPQHF. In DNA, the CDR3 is TGTGCCAGCACCAACAAGTGGCAGAGCAATCAGCCCCAGCATTTT.

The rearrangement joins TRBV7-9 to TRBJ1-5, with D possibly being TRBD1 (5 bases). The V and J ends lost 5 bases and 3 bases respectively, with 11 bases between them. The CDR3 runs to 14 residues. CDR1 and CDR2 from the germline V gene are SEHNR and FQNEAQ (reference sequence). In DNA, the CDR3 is TGTGCCAGCAGCCCGGCAGGGAACAATCAGCCCCAGCATTTT. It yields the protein CASSPAGNNQPQHF.

The CDR3 nucleotides are TGCGCCAGCAGCTTGGACGGGGGGGGGCTCAGCACAGATACGCAGTATTTT. Its translation: CASSLDGGGLSTDTQYF. This chain connects TRBV5-1 to TRBJ2-3, with TRBD2 matching over 8 bases. CDR1 and CDR2 from the germline V gene are SGHRS and YFSETQ. Trimming removed 0 bases from V and 0 bases from J; junction bases left unmatched: 6. The CDR3 has 17 residues.

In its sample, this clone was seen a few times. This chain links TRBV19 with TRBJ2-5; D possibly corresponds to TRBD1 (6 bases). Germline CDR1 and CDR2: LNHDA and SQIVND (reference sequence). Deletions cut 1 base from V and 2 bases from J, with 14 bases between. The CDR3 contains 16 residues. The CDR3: CASSIGRTVPQETQYF. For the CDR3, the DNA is TGTGCCAGTAGTATAGGAAGGACAGTCCCTCAAGAGACCCAGTACTTC.

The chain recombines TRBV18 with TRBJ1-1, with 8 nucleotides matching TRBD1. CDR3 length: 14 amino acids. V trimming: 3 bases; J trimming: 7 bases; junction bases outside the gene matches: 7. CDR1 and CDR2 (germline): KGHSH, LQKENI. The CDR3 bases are TGTGCCAGCTCACCGACAGGGGAAATAGGTGAAGCTTTCTTT. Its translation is CASSPTGEIGEAFF.

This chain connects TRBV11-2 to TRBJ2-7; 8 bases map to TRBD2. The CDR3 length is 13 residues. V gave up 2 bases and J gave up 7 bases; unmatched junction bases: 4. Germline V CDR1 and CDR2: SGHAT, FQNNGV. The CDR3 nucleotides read TGTGCCAGCAGCTTACCACTAGCGGTTGAGCAGTACTTC. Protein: CASSLPLAVEQYF.

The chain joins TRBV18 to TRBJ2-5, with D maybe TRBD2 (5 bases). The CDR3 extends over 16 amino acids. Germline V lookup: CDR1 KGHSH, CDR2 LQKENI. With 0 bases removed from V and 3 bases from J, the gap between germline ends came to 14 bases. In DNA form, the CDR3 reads TGTGCCAGCTCACCACCATCGAAGCGGTCAGAAGAGACCCAGTACTTC. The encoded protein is CASSPPSKRSEETQYF.

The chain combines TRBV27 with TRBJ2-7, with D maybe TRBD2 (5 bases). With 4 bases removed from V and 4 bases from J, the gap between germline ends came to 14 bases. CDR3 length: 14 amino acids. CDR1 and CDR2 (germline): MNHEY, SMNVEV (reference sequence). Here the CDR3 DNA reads TGTGCCAGCAGTTCCGGGATCTCTTCATACGAGCAGTACTTC. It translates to CASSSGISSYEQYF.

The CDR3 is CAWSVGVDQPQHF. DNA for the CDR3: TGTGCCTGGAGTGTTGGAGTAGACCAGCCCCAGCATTTT. The V gene is TRBV30, the J gene TRBJ1-5; D call uncertain. Germline assignment: CDR1 GTSNPN and CDR2 SVGIG (reference sequence). This CDR3 has 13 amino acids. Trimming stripped 0 bases from V and 7 bases from J, with 10 bases between. The full variable domain, its missing parts supplied by reference TRBV30 and TRBJ1-5, is SQTIHQWPATLVQPVGSPLSLECTVEGTSNPNLYWYRQAAGRGLQLLFYSVGIGQISSEVPQNLSASRPQDRQFILSSKKLLLSDSGFYLCAWSVGVDQPQHFGDGTRLSIL.

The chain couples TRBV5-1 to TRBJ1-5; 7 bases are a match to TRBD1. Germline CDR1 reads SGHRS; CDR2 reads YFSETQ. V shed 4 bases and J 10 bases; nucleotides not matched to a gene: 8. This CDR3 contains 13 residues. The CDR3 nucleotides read TGCGCCAGCAGCCCCCGACAGGGATCTCCCCAGCATTTT. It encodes CASSPRQGSPQHF.

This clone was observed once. The CDR3 sequence is CASSLANKEETQYF. The CDR3 DNA reads as TGTGCCAGCAGCTTAGCCAACAAAGAAGAGACCCAGTACTTC. The V gene is TRBV7-9, the J gene TRBJ2-5; D gene ambiguous. The CDR3 spans 14 residues. V was trimmed by 0 bases and J by 3 bases, leaving 8 bases between them. CDR1 and CDR2 from the germline V gene are SEHNR and FQNEAQ (reference sequence).

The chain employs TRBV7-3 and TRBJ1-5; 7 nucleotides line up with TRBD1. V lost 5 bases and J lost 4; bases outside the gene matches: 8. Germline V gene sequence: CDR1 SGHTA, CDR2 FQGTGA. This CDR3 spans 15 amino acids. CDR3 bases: TGTGCCAGCAGCAAGGACAGGACTCTTAATCAGCCCCAGCATTTT. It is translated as CASSKDRTLNQPQHF.

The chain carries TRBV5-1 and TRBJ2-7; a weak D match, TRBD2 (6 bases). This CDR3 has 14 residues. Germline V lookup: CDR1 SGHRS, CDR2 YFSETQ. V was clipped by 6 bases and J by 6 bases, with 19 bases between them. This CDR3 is CASKEGRGRAEQYF. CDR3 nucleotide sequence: TGCGCCAGCAAGGAGGGAAGAGGTCGGGCCGAGCAGTACTTC. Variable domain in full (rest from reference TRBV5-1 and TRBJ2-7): KAGVTQTPRYLIKTRGQQVTLSCSPISGHRSVSWYQQTPGQGLQFLFEYFSETQRNKGNFPGRFSGRQFSNSRSEMNVSTLELGDSALYLCASKEGRGRAEQYFGPGTRLTVT.

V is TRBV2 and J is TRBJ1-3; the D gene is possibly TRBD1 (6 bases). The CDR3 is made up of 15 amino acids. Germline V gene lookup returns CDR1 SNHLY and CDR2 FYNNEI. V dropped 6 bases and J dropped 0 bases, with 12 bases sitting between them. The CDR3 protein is CASSDRSHSGNTIYF. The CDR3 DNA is TGTGCCAGCAGCGACAGGTCCCACTCTGGAAACACCATATATTTT.

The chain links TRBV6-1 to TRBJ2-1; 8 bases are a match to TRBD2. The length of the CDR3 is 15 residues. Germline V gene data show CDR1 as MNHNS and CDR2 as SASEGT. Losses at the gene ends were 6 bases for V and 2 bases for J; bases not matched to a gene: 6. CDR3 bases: TGTGCCAGCAGCGCCCGGGGGGGAACCTACAATGAGCAGTTCTTC. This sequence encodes CASSARGGTYNEQFF.

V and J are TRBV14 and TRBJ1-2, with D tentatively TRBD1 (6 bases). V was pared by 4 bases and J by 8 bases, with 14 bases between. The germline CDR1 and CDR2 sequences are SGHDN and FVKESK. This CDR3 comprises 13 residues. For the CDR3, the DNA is TGTGCCAGCAGCCTAAAAGCAGGGGACGGCTACACCTTC. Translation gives CASSLKAGDGYTF.